Below, 20 T cell receptor beta chains from the same sample are listed, as sequenced in a study of blood T cell repertoires in COVID-19. Profiled with immunoSEQ multiplex PCR; TCRdb holds only in-frame clones, not every one. The data show over 200,000 clones, with 80% to 85% seen just once and 4% to 5.5% held by the top ten. The material sequenced was peripheral blood. These receptors all come from a human donor in a cohort sampled during active COVID-19.

The rearrangement links TRBV10-3 to TRBJ1-1; TRBD1 matches at 7 bases. The germline gives CDR1 ENHRY, CDR2 SYGVKD. CDR3 length: 13 amino acids. The V segment lost 5 bases and the J segment 5 bases; nucleotides outside the gene matches: 5. CDR3 loop: CAISTGDNTEAFF. CDR3 nucleotides: TGTGCCATCAGTACAGGGGATAATACTGAAGCTTTCTTT.

CDR3 sequence reads: CASSQLQGNGYTF. As DNA, the CDR3 is TGCGCCAGCAGCCAACTTCAGGGGAACGGCTACACCTTC. The J gene is TRBJ1-2, the V gene TRBV4-1; D may be TRBD1 (6 bases). This CDR3 has 13 amino acids. Looked up from germline, CDR1 is MGHRA and CDR2 is YSYEKL. Trimming left V 2 bases short and J 8 bases short, with 12 bases between.

The chain uses TRBV27 and TRBJ2-7, with TRBD1 matching 10 bases. With V trimmed by 6 bases and J by 4 bases, 9 bases remained unmatched. Germline lookup yields CDR1 MNHEY and CDR2 SMNVEV (reference sequence). CDR3 length: 15 residues. The CDR3: CASSQRTGGKYEQYF. CDR3 coding DNA: TGTGCCAGCAGCCAACGGACAGGGGGTAAATACGAGCAGTACTTC.

This chain connects TRBV19 to TRBJ2-7; TRBD1 matches 8 bases. V lost 7 bases, J lost 5 bases, and 7 bases stayed unmatched. Germline CDR1 is LNHDA and CDR2 is SQIVND (reference sequence). The CDR3 length is 13 residues. The CDR3 sequence: CASTPETGDEQYF. CDR3 coding DNA: TGTGCCAGTACTCCGGAGACAGGGGACGAGCAGTACTTC.

The chain links TRBV4-3 to TRBJ1-1, with D tentatively TRBD1 (6 bases). Trimming shortened V by 1 base and J by 0 bases, and 12 bases separated the two germline ends. The CDR3 consists of 16 residues. Germline loops: CDR1 LGHNA, CDR2 YSLEER. CDR3 coding DNA: TGCGCCAGCAGCCAAGTAACAGGGCGATTGAACACTGAAGCTTTCTTT. This encodes CASSQVTGRLNTEAFF.

The chain combines TRBV9 with TRBJ2-5, with TRBD2 identical over 10 bases. The CDR3 is 16 residues long. Germline V gives CDR1 SGDLS, CDR2 YYNGEE. V lost 4 bases and J lost 5; bases outside the gene matches: 11. The CDR3: CASSPTSGRVFETQYF. The CDR3, as DNA: TGTGCCAGCAGCCCCACAAGCGGGAGGGTATTTGAGACCCAGTACTTC.

The genes are TRBV19 and TRBJ1-5; 12 nucleotides agree with TRBD1. Germline assignment: CDR1 LNHDA and CDR2 SQIVND (reference sequence). V lost 6 bases to trimming and J lost 1 base; unmatched junction nucleotides: 10. CDR3 length: 18 residues. The CDR3 loop is CASRPGTGGVWSNQPQHF. The CDR3 nucleotides read TGTGCCAGTAGACCTGGGACAGGGGGCGTTTGGAGCAATCAGCCCCAGCATTTT.

The V call is TRBV7-2, the J call TRBJ2-7, with 10 bases identical to TRBD2. The V segment lost 2 bases and the J segment 3 bases; nucleotides outside the gene matches: 13. This CDR3 comprises 18 residues. The germline gives CDR1 SGHTA, CDR2 FQGNSA. The CDR3 DNA reads TGTGCCAGCAGCTTATGGGGACTAGCGTTCCAATCCCACTACGAGCAGTACTTC. It codes for CASSLWGLAFQSHYEQYF. Complete variable domain (other parts from reference TRBV7-2 and TRBJ2-7): GAGVSQSPSNKVTEKGKDVELRCDPISGHTALYWYRQSLGQGLEFLIYFQGNSAPDKSGLPSDRFSAERTGGSVSTLTIQRTQQEDSAVYLCASSLWGLAFQSHYEQYFGPGTRLTVT.

The chain carries TRBV11-2 and TRBJ1-2; no reliable D call. This CDR3 comprises 13 residues. V dropped 2 bases and J dropped 3 bases, with 7 bases sitting between them. The germline CDR1 and CDR2 sequences are SGHAT and FQNNGV. The CDR3: CASSLSPYYGYTF. CDR3 sequence (DNA): TGTGCCAGCAGCTTAAGCCCATACTATGGCTACACCTTC.

The chain couples TRBV4-3 to TRBJ2-3, with D unclear. CDR3 size: 17 residues. The germline CDR1 and CDR2 sequences are LGHNA and YSLEER. V dropped 1 base and J dropped 4 bases, with 18 bases sitting between them. The CDR3 region is CASSQVPLEDFADTQYF. The CDR3 DNA is TGCGCCAGCAGCCAAGTTCCCCTAGAGGATTTTGCAGATACGCAGTATTTT.

The chain combines TRBV12-3 or TRBV12-4 with TRBJ1-5; weak D call: TRBD1 (6 bases). Trimming took off 6 bases at V and 6 bases at J, with 12 bases between the two ends. The CDR3 sequence is 13 residues long. CDR3 nucleotide sequence: TGTGCCAGCAGCCACAGGGTTTTTCAGCCCCAGCATTTT. This sequence encodes CASSHRVFQPQHF.

The rearrangement joins TRBV12-5 to TRBJ2-5; 8 bases are a match to TRBD2. Germline V gene data show CDR1 as LGHNT and CDR2 as FRNRAP. The J segment lost 0 bases and the V segment lost 7 bases, leaving 13 bases of the junction unmatched. The CDR3 extends over 17 amino acids. CDR3 loop: CASAELRGGLYQETQYF. In nucleotides, the CDR3 is TGTGCTAGTGCCGAGCTCCGGGGGGGGCTCTACCAAGAGACCCAGTACTTC.

This clone appeared a few times. V is TRBV5-4 and J is TRBJ1-1; tentatively, D is TRBD1 (5 bases). This CDR3 region has 13 residues. Germline CDR1 reads SGHNT; CDR2 reads YYREEE (reference sequence). Trimming removed 2 bases from V and 1 base from J, with 6 bases in between. For the CDR3, the DNA is TGTGCCAGCAGCTTACAGGAGAACACTGAAGCTTTCTTT. Its translation: CASSLQENTEAFF. Full variable domain (missing parts from reference TRBV5-4 and TRBJ1-1): ETGVTQSPTHLIKTRGQQVTLRCSSQSGHNTVSWYQQALGQGPQFIFQYYREEENGRGNFPPRFSGLQFPNYSSELNVNALELDDSALYLCASSLQENTEAFFGQGTRLTVV.

The rearrangement joins TRBV6-5 to TRBJ2-7; 8 nucleotides line up with TRBD1. The CDR3 is 13 amino acids. Trimming removed 2 bases from V and 6 bases from J; junction bases left unmatched: 3. Looked up from germline, CDR1 is MNHEY and CDR2 is SVGAGI. CDR3: CASSYGTGTEQYF. The CDR3 DNA sequence: TGTGCCAGCAGTTACGGGACAGGCACCGAGCAGTACTTC.

The chain joins TRBV6-5 to TRBJ2-1; a weak D match, TRBD1 (5 bases). V gave up 8 bases and J gave up 0 bases, with 14 bases separating them. The V gene's germline CDR1 is MNHEY and CDR2 SVGAGI. The CDR3 has 15 amino acids. CDR3 bases: TGTGCCAGCTCCAGGGCGGTCCGCTCCTACAATGAGCAGTTCTTC. It yields the protein CASSRAVRSYNEQFF.

In the case of this clone: Germline and junction disagree at one end, which may indicate a read error. V and J are TRBV10-3 and TRBJ2-7; D gene ambiguous. This CDR3 spans 12 amino acids. CDR1 and CDR2 from the germline V gene are ENHRY and SYGVKD. CDR3 coding DNA: TGTGCCATCAGCGAGTTAACTTACGAGCAGTACTTC. Translated: CAISELTYEQYF.

The chain has TRBV28 and TRBJ2-3, with TRBD1 matching over 9 bases. Germline assignment: CDR1 MDHEN and CDR2 SYDVKM. With 5 bases clipped from V and 3 bases from J, the junction kept 3 bases outside the gene matches. This CDR3 has 14 amino acids. The CDR3 loop is CASSGQGITDTQYF. CDR3 coding DNA: TGTGCCAGCAGTGGACAGGGGATTACAGATACGCAGTATTTT.

J is TRBJ1-6 and V is TRBV24-1; perhaps TRBD1 as D (5 bases). V was trimmed by 4 bases and J by 2 bases, leaving 11 bases between them. The germline V gene encodes CDR1 KGHDR and CDR2 SFDVKD. The CDR3 runs to 16 residues. CDR3 in amino acids: CATSDPRGAYNSPLHF. The CDR3 coding sequence is TGTGCCACCAGTGACCCCCGGGGGGCCTATAATTCACCCCTCCACTTT.

The V gene is TRBV9, the J gene TRBJ2-3; 11 bases line up with TRBD2. This CDR3 spans 15 amino acids. The J segment lost 5 bases and the V segment lost 0 bases, leaving 2 bases of the junction unmatched. Germline V gene sequence: CDR1 SGDLS, CDR2 YYNGEE. CDR3 amino acids: CASSVGGLAGDTQYF. The CDR3 coding sequence is TGTGCCAGCAGCGTAGGCGGACTAGCGGGAGATACGCAGTATTTT.

The chain joins TRBV28 to TRBJ2-7; 9 positions match TRBD2. This CDR3 spans 17 amino acids. J lost 2 bases, V lost 6 bases, and 14 bases had no gene match. Germline CDR1 MDHEN, CDR2 SYDVKM. CDR3 sequence: CASSTPIRLAVTYEQYF. The DNA of the CDR3 is TGTGCCAGCAGCACCCCCATTCGACTAGCGGTGACCTACGAGCAGTACTTC.